Each of the 22 T cell receptor beta chains below was sequenced from the same sample in a study of blood T cell repertoires in COVID-19. Data came from immunoSEQ multiplex PCR; TCRdb stores just in-frame clones and leaves some out. The sample lists over 150,000 clones; 94% were seen once. Sample: peripheral blood. The receptors originated from a man aged 25-40 years with COVID-19, enrolled during active disease.

The J gene is TRBJ1-1, the V gene TRBV5-1; D may be TRBD1 (5 bases). The CDR3 is made up of 14 amino acids. V was trimmed by 6 bases and J by 0 bases, leaving 12 bases between them. Per germline, CDR1 SGHRS and CDR2 YFSETQ. CDR3 sequence (DNA): TGCGCCAGCAAATCGGGGGGAATGAACACTGAAGCTTTCTTT. Its translation: CASKSGGMNTEAFF.

This clone appeared once. The V call is TRBV19, the J call TRBJ1-5; D possibly corresponds to TRBD1 (5 bases). Germline V CDR1 and CDR2: LNHDA, SQIVND (reference sequence). V gave up 3 bases and J gave up 3 bases, with 15 bases separating them. This CDR3 spans 16 amino acids. CDR3 loop: CASSMPGQIPNQPQHF. The CDR3 bases are TGTGCCAGTAGTATGCCAGGGCAGATCCCCAATCAGCCCCAGCATTTT.

The rearrangement links TRBV3-1 (or the pseudogene TRBV3-2) to TRBJ1-2; D is possibly TRBD1 (6 bases). Germline CDR1 is LGHDT and CDR2 is YNNKEL (reference sequence). This CDR3 region has 14 residues. V was cut by 3 bases and J by 5 bases, with 13 bases left in between. This chain's CDR3 is CASSQMTGLYGYTF. CDR3 sequence (DNA): TGTGCCAGCAGCCAGATGACAGGATTATATGGCTACACCTTC.

This clone was seen more than once but under ten times. The genes are TRBV18 and TRBJ2-1; D unresolved. The germline gives CDR1 KGHSH, CDR2 LQKENI. This CDR3 comprises 15 residues. Trimming removed 0 bases from V and 5 bases from J, with 11 bases in between. CDR3 residues: CASSPPSDLNNEQFF. DNA of the CDR3: TGTGCCAGCTCACCACCCTCAGACTTGAACAATGAGCAGTTCTTC.

The gene calls are TRBV5-1 and TRBJ2-1; 8 bases fit TRBD2. This CDR3 is built from 19 residues. From germline, CDR1 is SGHRS and CDR2 YFSETQ. J was trimmed by 4 bases and V by 0 bases; bases with no gene match: 15. CDR3 in DNA: TGCGCCAGCAGCTTGGCCGGTCGGTCGTCGCTAGCGGGTTACAATGAGCAGTTCTTC. Encoded protein: CASSLAGRSSLAGYNEQFF.

This chain links TRBV6-5 with TRBJ2-7, with TRBD1 identical over 7 bases. The CDR3 contains 16 residues. The ends lost 2 bases at V and 1 base at J; junction bases unmatched: 8. Looked up from germline, CDR1 is MNHEY and CDR2 is SVGAGI. CDR3 nucleotides: TGTGCCAGCAGTTACGATGGGGGACAGAGGTCCTACGAGCAGTACTTC. Protein sequence: CASSYDGGQRSYEQYF.

The rearrangement joins TRBV5-6 to TRBJ1-2; D remains ambiguous. The CDR3 has 11 residues. The ends were cut back, 5 bases at V and 2 bases at J, with 4 bases in the middle. Germline loops: CDR1 SGHDT, CDR2 YYEEEE. The CDR3 DNA follows: TGTGCCAGCAGTCAAAACTATGGCTACACCTTC. Its protein is CASSQNYGYTF.

The V call is TRBV5-4, the J call TRBJ2-1; possible D gene TRBD1, 5 bases. This CDR3 spans 12 amino acids. The germline V and J ends were trimmed by 2 bases and 10 bases, with 10 bases remaining between them. Germline loops: CDR1 SGHNT, CDR2 YYREEE (reference sequence). CDR3 DNA: TGTGCCAGCAGCTTATCAGGGTCGGAGCAGTTCTTC. Translated: CASSLSGSEQFF.

J is TRBJ2-2 and V is TRBV10-1; no clear D gene. Trimming shortened V by 2 bases and J by 1 base, and 5 bases separated the two germline ends. Germline V gene lookup returns CDR1 WNHNN and CDR2 SYGVQD (reference sequence). The CDR3 spans 14 residues. CDR3 nucleotides: TGCGCCAGCAGTGAGGGGCGGAACACCGGGGAGCTGTTTTTT. The encoded protein is CASSEGRNTGELFF.

The chain joins TRBV3-1 (or the pseudogene TRBV3-2) to TRBJ2-5; 9 positions match TRBD1. Germline-derived CDR1 and CDR2 are LGHDT and YNNKEL (reference sequence). This CDR3 is 16 amino acids long. V lost 1 base and J lost 5; bases outside the gene matches: 8. CDR3 protein: CASSQGGTGKWETQYF. CDR3 in DNA: TGTGCCAGCAGCCAAGGCGGGACAGGGAAATGGGAGACCCAGTACTTC.

The chain employs TRBV3-1 (or the pseudogene TRBV3-2) and TRBJ2-2, with D uncertain. Germline CDR1 reads LGHDT; CDR2 reads YNNKEL (reference sequence). This CDR3 is built from 13 residues. V lost 4 bases, J lost 5 bases, and 8 bases lay in between. CDR3 residues: CASSPRYTGELFF. For the CDR3, the DNA is TGTGCCAGCAGCCCCCGTTATACCGGGGAGCTGTTTTTT.

The chain combines TRBV9 with TRBJ1-4; maybe TRBD1 (5 bases). The V gene lost 2 bases and the J gene lost 4 bases, with 9 bases spanning the gap. The CDR3 spans 14 residues. Germline loops: CDR1 SGDLS, CDR2 YYNGEE. The CDR3 coding sequence is TGTGCCAGCAGCGTGGGGGGAAGTAATGAAAAACTGTTTTTT. Translation gives CASSVGGSNEKLFF.

The DNA for the CDR3 is TGTGCCAGCAGCTTAGACCCGAACTATGGCTACACCTTC. Translation gives CASSLDPNYGYTF. The chain combines TRBV11-2 with TRBJ1-2, with D unclear. V was trimmed by 0 bases and J by 2 bases, leaving 4 bases between them. The CDR3 sequence is 13 residues long. CDR1 is SGHAT, CDR2 FQNNGV, per germline.

The V gene is TRBV19, the J gene TRBJ2-5; TRBD1 aligns across 12 bases. J was trimmed by 6 bases and V by 4 bases; bases with no gene match: 6. CDR1 is LNHDA and CDR2 is SQIVND in the germline V gene (reference sequence). The CDR3 covers 15 residues. The CDR3 here is CASSRAGTGGQTQYF. For the CDR3, the DNA is TGTGCCAGTAGTAGAGCCGGGACAGGGGGCCAGACCCAGTACTTC.

The chain's CDR3 is CASTSGGWTEAFF. The CDR3 DNA sequence: TGCGCCTCAACTTCGGGAGGGTGGACTGAAGCTTTCTTT. The chain is built from TRBV5-1 and TRBJ1-1; the D is unclear. The V end was cut by 10 bases, the J end by 5 bases, with 18 bases between. Per the germline V gene, CDR1 is SGHRS and CDR2 is YFSETQ. The CDR3 sequence is 13 residues long.

Concerning this clone itself: A read error may account for a junction end that differs from germline. This chain connects TRBV7-3 to TRBJ1-1; no reliable D call. This CDR3 region has 13 residues. Germline CDR1 and CDR2: SGHTA and FQGTGA. CDR3 in DNA: TGTGCCAGCAGCGTCTCACCGAACACCGAAGCTTTCTTT. Its protein product is CASSVSPNTEAFF.

This clone showed up just once. The chain recombines TRBV10-1 with TRBJ2-3; 7 nucleotides align to TRBD1. CDR3 length: 15 amino acids. Germline loops: CDR1 WNHNN, CDR2 SYGVQD (reference sequence). V dropped 2 bases and J dropped 3; count of bases not matched to a gene: 5. The CDR3: CASSEVGGATDTQYF. Here the CDR3 DNA reads TGCGCCAGCAGTGAGGTAGGGGGCGCAACAGATACGCAGTATTTT.

The chain recombines TRBV7-9 with TRBJ1-1; no clear D gene. Germline CDR1 is SEHNR and CDR2 is FQNEAQ (reference sequence). The V end was cut by 5 bases, the J end by 8 bases, with 9 bases between. The CDR3 length is 11 residues. CDR3 protein: CASSRAREAFF. CDR3 nucleotides: TGTGCCAGCAGCCGCGCTAGAGAAGCTTTCTTT.

The CDR3 region is CASSLTGGRDGYTF. The CDR3 DNA follows: TGTGCCAGCAGTCTGACAGGGGGGAGGGATGGCTACACCTTC. This chain links TRBV6-5 with TRBJ1-2; 9 positions match TRBD1. With V trimmed by 5 bases and J by 6 bases, 7 bases remained unmatched. This CDR3 contains 14 residues. Germline V gives CDR1 MNHEY, CDR2 SVGAGI.

This clone was counted once. The V gene is TRBV5-1, the J gene TRBJ2-3, with 7 bases aligning to TRBD1. The CDR3 consists of 14 residues. V was clipped by 4 bases and J by 4 bases; unmatched bases: 6. The germline gives CDR1 SGHRS, CDR2 YFSETQ. The DNA of the CDR3 is TGCGCCAGCAGCACGACAGGGTGGTCAGATACGCAGTATTTT. Its translation: CASSTTGWSDTQYF.

About this clone: Since no conserved phenylalanine or tryptophan closes the CDR3, a read error is the likely cause. Because the CDR3's place on the DNA is in doubt, the DNA is left out and the CDR3 is given as listed by TCRdb. The chain joins TRBV20-1 to TRBJ2-3; TRBD2 was called by the table and not checked on the DNA. A total of 13 residues make up the CDR3, ends included. Germline CDR1 is DFQATT and CDR2 is SNEGSKA (reference sequence). CDR3 sequence reads: CSASFPLAGGPQL.

The V call is TRBV6-5, the J call TRBJ2-1; 9 bases line up with TRBD2. The CDR3 spans 15 residues. V dropped 2 bases and J dropped 9; count of bases not matched to a gene: 8. CDR1 MNHEY and CDR2 SVGAGI come from the germline V gene. The CDR3 loop reads CASSYGAGGPGEQFF. CDR3 DNA sequence: TGTGCCAGCAGTTACGGGGCGGGGGGGCCCGGTGAGCAGTTCTTC.